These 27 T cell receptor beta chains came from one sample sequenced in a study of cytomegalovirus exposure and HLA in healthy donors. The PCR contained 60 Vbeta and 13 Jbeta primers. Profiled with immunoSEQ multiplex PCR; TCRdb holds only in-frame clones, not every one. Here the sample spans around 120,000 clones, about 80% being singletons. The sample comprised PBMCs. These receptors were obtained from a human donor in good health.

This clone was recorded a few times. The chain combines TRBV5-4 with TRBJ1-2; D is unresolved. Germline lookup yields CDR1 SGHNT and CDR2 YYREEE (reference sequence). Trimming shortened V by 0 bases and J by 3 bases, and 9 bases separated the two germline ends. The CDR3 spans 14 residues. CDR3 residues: CASSLVGRDYGYTF. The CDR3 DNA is TGTGCCAGCAGCTTGGTGGGCAGAGACTATGGCTACACCTTC.

CDR3 DNA: TGTGCCAGCAGCGTCTACGAGCAGTACTTC. This codes for CASSVYEQYF. The gene calls are TRBV2 and TRBJ2-7; D gene unclear. Trimming cost V 6 bases and J 3 bases, with 3 bases left between them. CDR3 length: 10 residues. Per the germline V gene, CDR1 is SNHLY and CDR2 is FYNNEI. Variable domain in full (rest from reference TRBV2 and TRBJ2-7): EPEVTQTPSHQVTQMGQEVILRCVPISNHLYFYWYRQILGQKVEFLVSFYNNEISEKSEIFDDQFSVERPDGSNFTLKIRSTKLEDSAMYFCASSVYEQYFGPGTRLTVT.

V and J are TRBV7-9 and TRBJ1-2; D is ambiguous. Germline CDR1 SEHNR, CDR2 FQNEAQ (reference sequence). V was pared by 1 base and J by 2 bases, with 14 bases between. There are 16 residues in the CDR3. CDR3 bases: TGTGCCAGCAGCTTAGTCGCGACATCGTTGAACTATGGCTACACCTTC. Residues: CASSLVATSLNYGYTF.

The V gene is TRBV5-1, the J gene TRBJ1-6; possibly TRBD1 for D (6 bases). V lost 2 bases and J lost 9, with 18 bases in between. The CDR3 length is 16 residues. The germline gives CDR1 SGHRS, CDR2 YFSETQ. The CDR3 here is CASSLGGQSIISPLHF. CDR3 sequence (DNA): TGCGCCAGCAGCTTAGGCGGACAGAGTATAATTTCACCCCTCCACTTT.

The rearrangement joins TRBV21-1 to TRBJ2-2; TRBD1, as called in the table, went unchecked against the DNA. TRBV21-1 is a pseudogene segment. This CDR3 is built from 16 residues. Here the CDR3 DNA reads TGTGCCAGCAGCAGTGGGTGGACAGCGAACACCGGGGAGCTGTTTTTT. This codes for CASSSGWTANTGELFF.

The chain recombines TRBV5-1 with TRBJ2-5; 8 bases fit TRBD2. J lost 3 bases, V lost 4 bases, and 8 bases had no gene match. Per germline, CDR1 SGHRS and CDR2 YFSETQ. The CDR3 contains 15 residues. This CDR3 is CASSPGTSWEETQYF. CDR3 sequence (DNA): TGCGCCAGCAGCCCCGGGACTAGTTGGGAAGAGACCCAGTACTTC.

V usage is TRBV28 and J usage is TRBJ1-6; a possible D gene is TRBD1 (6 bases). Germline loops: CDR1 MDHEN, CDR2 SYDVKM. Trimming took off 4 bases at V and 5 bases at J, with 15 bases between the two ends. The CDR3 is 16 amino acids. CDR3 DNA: TGTGCCAGCAGTTACCCCAGGGGTGGGCATAATTCACCCCTCCACTTT. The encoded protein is CASSYPRGGHNSPLHF.

The CDR3 reads CASSQVDRFSPLHF. CDR3 sequence (DNA): TGCGCCAGCAGCCAAGTTGACAGGTTTTCACCCCTCCACTTT. The chain couples TRBV4-1 to TRBJ1-6, with a weak D call TRBD1 (6 bases). The ends were cut back, 1 base at V and 9 bases at J, with 10 bases in the middle. CDR1 and CDR2 from the germline V gene are MGHRA and YSYEKL. CDR3 length: 14 residues.

The CDR3 is CASSASKTNEQFF. The CDR3 DNA reads as TGTGCCAGCTCGGCTAGCAAGACTAATGAGCAGTTCTTC. The chain has TRBV7-3 and TRBJ2-1; D is possibly TRBD2 (5 bases). The CDR3 contains 13 residues. V lost 8 bases and J lost 7, with 15 bases in between. From germline, CDR1 is SGHTA and CDR2 FQGTGA.

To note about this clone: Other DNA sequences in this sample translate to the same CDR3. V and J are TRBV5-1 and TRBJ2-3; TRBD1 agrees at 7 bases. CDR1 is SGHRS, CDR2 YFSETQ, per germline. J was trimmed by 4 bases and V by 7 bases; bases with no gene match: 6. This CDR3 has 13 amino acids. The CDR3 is CASGSTGPDTQYF. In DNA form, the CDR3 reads TGCGCCAGCGGCTCGACAGGGCCAGATACGCAGTATTTT.

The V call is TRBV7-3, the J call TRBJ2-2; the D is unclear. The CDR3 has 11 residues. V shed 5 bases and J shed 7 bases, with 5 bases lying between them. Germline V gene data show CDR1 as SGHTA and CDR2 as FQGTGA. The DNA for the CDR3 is TGTGCCAGCAGCGCAGGCGGGGAGCTGTTTTTT. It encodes CASSAGGELFF.

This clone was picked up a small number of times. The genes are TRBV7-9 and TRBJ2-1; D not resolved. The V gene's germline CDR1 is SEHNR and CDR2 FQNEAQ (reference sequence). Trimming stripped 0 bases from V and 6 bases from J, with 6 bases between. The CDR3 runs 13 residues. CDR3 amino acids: CASSLATGNEQFF. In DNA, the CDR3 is TGTGCCAGCAGCTTAGCCACGGGCAATGAGCAGTTCTTC.

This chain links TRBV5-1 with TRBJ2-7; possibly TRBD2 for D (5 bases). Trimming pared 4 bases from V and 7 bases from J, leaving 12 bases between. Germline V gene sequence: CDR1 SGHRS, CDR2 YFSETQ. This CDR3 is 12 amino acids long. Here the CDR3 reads CASSPVPGEQYF. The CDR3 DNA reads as TGCGCCAGCAGCCCCGTTCCGGGGGAGCAGTACTTC.

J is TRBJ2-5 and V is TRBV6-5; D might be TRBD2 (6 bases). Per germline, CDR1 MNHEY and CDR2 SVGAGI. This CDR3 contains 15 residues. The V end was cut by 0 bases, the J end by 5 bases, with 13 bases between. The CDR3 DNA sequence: TGTGCCAGCAGTTACTCTGCTAGCGAGTTGGAGACCCAGTACTTC. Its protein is CASSYSASELETQYF.

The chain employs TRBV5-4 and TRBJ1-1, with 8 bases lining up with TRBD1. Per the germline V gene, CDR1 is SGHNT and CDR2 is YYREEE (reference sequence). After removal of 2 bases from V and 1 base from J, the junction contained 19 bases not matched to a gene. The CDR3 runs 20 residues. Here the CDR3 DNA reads TGTGCCAGCAGCTTTTCCCCCCGGCCGCCAACAGGGGGGTCGAACACTGAAGCTTTCTTT. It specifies CASSFSPRPPTGGSNTEAFF.

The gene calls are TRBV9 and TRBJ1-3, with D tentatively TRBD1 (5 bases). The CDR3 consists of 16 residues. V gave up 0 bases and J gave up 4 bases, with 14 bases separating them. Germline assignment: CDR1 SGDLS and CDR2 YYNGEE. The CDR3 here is CASSVAVGHTGNTIYF. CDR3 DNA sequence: TGTGCCAGCAGCGTAGCTGTAGGACATACAGGAAACACCATATATTTT. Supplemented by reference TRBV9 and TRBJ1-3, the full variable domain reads DSGVTQTPKHLITATGQRVTLRCSPRSGDLSVYWYQQSLDQGLQFLIQYYNGEERAKGNILERFSAQQFPDLHSELNLSSLELGDSALYFCASSVAVGHTGNTIYFGEGSWLTVV.

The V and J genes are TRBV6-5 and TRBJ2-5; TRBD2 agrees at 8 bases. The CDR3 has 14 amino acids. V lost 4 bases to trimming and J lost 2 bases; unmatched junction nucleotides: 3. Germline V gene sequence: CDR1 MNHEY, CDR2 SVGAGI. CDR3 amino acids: CASSSTSAQETQYF. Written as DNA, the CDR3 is TGTGCCAGCAGTTCGACTAGCGCGCAAGAGACCCAGTACTTC.

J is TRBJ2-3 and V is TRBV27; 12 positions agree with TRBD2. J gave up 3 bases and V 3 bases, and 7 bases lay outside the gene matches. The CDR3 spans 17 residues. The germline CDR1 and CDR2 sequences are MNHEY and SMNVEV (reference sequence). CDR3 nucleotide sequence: TGTGCCAGCAGTTTTCCTGGACTAGCGGGGAGGACAGATACGCAGTATTTT. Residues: CASSFPGLAGRTDTQYF.

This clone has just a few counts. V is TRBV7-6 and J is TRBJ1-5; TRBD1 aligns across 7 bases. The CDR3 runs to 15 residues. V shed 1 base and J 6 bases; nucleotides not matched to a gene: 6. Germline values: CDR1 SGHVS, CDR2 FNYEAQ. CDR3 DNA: TGTGCCAGCAGCTTAGAGACAGGGTTTGGTCAGCCCCAGCATTTT. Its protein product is CASSLETGFGQPQHF.

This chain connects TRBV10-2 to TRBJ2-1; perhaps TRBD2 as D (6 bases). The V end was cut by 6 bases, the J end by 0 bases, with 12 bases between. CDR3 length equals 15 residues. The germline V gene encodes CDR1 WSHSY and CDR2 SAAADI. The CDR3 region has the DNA TGCGCCAGCAGGACGGCGGGGAGCTCCTACAATGAGCAGTTCTTC. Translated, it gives CASRTAGSSYNEQFF.

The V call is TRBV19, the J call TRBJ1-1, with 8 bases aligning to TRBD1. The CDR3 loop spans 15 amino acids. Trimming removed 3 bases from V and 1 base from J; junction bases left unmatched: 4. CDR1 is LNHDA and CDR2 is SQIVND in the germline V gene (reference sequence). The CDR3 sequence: CASSILGQGNTEAFF. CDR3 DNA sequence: TGTGCCAGTAGTATCCTCGGACAGGGGAACACTGAAGCTTTCTTT.

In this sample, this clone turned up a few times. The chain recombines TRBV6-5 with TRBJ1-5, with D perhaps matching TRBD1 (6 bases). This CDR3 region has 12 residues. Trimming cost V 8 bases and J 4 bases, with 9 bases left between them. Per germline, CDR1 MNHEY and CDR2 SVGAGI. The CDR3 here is CASEGTNQPQHF. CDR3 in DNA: TGTGCCAGCGAGGGGACAAATCAGCCCCAGCATTTT.

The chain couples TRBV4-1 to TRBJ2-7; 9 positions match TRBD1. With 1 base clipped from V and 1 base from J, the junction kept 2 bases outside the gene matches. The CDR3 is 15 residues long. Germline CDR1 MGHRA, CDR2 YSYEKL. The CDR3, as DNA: TGCGCCAGCAGCCAAGTGGACAGGGGATCCTACGAGCAGTACTTC. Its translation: CASSQVDRGSYEQYF.

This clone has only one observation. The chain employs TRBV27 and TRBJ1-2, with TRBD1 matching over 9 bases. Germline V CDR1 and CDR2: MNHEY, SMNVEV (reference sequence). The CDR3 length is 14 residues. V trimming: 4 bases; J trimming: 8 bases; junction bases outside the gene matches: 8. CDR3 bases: TGTGCCAGCAGTTCGTCGAACAGGGGGCAGGGCTACACCTTC. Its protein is CASSSSNRGQGYTF.

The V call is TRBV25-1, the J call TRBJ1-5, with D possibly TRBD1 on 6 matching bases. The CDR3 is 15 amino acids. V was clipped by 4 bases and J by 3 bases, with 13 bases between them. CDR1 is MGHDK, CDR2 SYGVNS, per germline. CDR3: CASSAQDSLNQPQHF. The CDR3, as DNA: TGTGCCAGCAGTGCCCAGGACAGTCTCAATCAGCCCCAGCATTTT.

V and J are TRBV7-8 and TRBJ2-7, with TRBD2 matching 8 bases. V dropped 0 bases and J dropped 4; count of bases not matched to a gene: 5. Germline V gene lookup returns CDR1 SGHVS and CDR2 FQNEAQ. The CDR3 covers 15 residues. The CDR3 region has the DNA TGTGCCAGCAGCTTAGCGGCGGGGGGCCCTTACGAGCAGTACTTC. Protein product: CASSLAAGGPYEQYF.

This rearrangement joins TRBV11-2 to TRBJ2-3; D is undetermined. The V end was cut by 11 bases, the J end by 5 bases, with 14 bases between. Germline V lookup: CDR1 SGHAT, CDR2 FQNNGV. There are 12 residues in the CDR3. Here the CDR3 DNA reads TGTGCCTTTCAACTAATGGGAGATACGCAGTATTTT. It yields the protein CAFQLMGDTQYF.